This T cell receptor (beta chain) was sequenced in a study of blood T cell repertoires in COVID-19. Turning to the study itself: COVID-19 samples, acute and convalescent, were from the United States, Italy and Spain. Sample material is recorded as cDNA or gDNA derived from T cells, B-cell-depleted T cells, or PBMCs.

Germline assignment: CDR1 LGHNA and CDR2 YNFKEQ. The CDR3 contains 14 residues. V lost 0 bases and J lost 8, with 13 bases in between. The authors' processing: Amplification with reference gene primers provided the estimates of nucleated cell counts. The data were produced by immunoSEQ multiplex PCR, yet TCRdb's version contains in-frame clones alone and is incomplete. D and trimming were read from the DNA, whereas the V and J calls and clone size are those reported in that table. The profile covers 200,000 to 300,000 clones, with about 86% appearing a single time and about 8.9% taken by the ten largest.

V is TRBV4-2 and J is TRBJ1-2, with D perhaps matching TRBD1 (5 bases). This clonotype was obtained from a man older than 75 with acute or convalescent COVID-19. Material: peripheral blood. This chain's CDR3 is CASSQEAGVGGYTF. In nucleotides, the CDR3 is TGTGCCAGCAGCCAAGAGGCGGGGGTAGGGGGCTACACCTTC.